A single sample is the source of the 13 T cell receptor beta chains below, sequenced in a study of T cells in Graves' hyperthyroidism and ophthalmopathy. Template material for amplifying TCR beta CDR3 regions consisted of RNA transcripts. In the first-round RT-PCR of the TCR CDR3, the HTBI primer set was used. A single record per CDR3 protein comes from TCRdb applying MiXCR to the multiplex PCR reads. Among approximately 630,000 distinct CDR3 sequences listed, roughly 16% were seen once. Sequences were obtained from blood. The source of these receptors is a woman in her 30s with Graves' hyperthyroidism.

On this clonotype itself: A much larger clone lies one base from this, so it may be a read error. This chain connects TRBV6-2 or TRBV6-3 to TRBJ2-1; D unresolved. Germline assignment: CDR1 MNHEY and CDR2 SVGEGT. The CDR3 is made up of 14 amino acids. This CDR3 reads CAGSWLGKGNEQFF. CDR3 DNA sequence: TGTGCCGGCAGTTGGTTGGGGAAGGGCAATGAGCAGTTCTTC.

The V gene is TRBV6-1, the J gene TRBJ2-1; no clear D. Deletions cut 8 bases from V and 4 bases from J, with 12 bases between. The CDR3 spans 13 residues. Germline V gene data show CDR1 as MNHNS and CDR2 as SASEGT. CDR3 loop: CASRATRYNEQFF. The CDR3 DNA reads as TGTGCCAGCCGTGCAACCAGATACAATGAGCAGTTCTTC.

CDR3 nucleotide sequence: TGTGCCAGCAGCTCCGGGGCAGGAATCGAGCAGTACTTC. Translation: CASSSGAGIEQYF. The chain has TRBV7-3 and TRBJ2-7; D may be TRBD1 or TRBD2 (5 bases each). The CDR3 is 13 amino acids. Germline V gene sequence: CDR1 SGHTA, CDR2 FQGTGA. The V gene lost 4 bases and the J gene lost 6 bases, with 13 bases spanning the gap.

In this sample, this clonotype turned up many times. The DNA for the CDR3 is TGCGCCAGCAGCTTGACGCCGGGCGGAGTTAGCACAGATACGCAGTATTTT. Translation: CASSLTPGGVSTDTQYF. The rearrangement uses TRBV5-1 and TRBJ2-3; D gene unclear. V lost 1 base, J lost 0 bases, and 15 bases lay in between. CDR3 length: 17 residues. Germline V gives CDR1 SGHRS, CDR2 YFSETQ.

This clonotype was seen a handful of times. The V gene is TRBV20-1, the J gene TRBJ2-3, with 10 bases lining up with TRBD2. This CDR3 spans 15 amino acids. The germline V gene encodes CDR1 DFQATT and CDR2 SNEGSKA (reference sequence). Losses at the gene ends were 6 bases for V and 0 bases for J; bases not matched to a gene: 6. The CDR3 protein is CSARLAGSSTDTQYF. CDR3 bases: TGCAGTGCCAGACTAGCGGGTTCTAGCACAGATACGCAGTATTTT.

This clonotype was seen at least ten times. The V call is TRBV28, the J call TRBJ2-2; TRBD1 might be the D (6 bases). From germline, CDR1 is MDHEN and CDR2 SYDVKM. The CDR3 has 16 residues. Trimming took 6 bases from V and 0 from J, leaving 14 bases between them. The CDR3 protein is CASRQQGSANTGELFF. CDR3 bases: TGTGCCAGCAGGCAACAGGGTAGCGCGAACACCGGGGAGCTGTTTTTT.

Many counts were recorded for this clonotype. This chain uses TRBV28 with TRBJ2-3; D may be TRBD2 (6 bases). CDR3 size: 16 residues. Deletions cut 6 bases from V and 0 bases from J, with 16 bases between. Germline V gene lookup returns CDR1 MDHEN and CDR2 SYDVKM. CDR3 region: CASRAYSGSSTDTQYF. In DNA form, the CDR3 reads TGTGCCAGCAGGGCCTATAGCGGCTCTAGCACAGATACGCAGTATTTT.

The chain employs TRBV29-1 and TRBJ2-5; D uncertain. The V and J ends lost 4 bases and 5 bases respectively, with 5 bases between them. CDR3 length: 10 amino acids. Germline V gives CDR1 SQVTM, CDR2 ANQGSEA. The CDR3 DNA reads as TGCAGCGTTGTGACGGAGACCCAGTACTTC. Protein sequence: CSVVTETQYF.

The table lists this clonotype with many counts. The V gene is TRBV6-1, the J gene TRBJ1-1, with 9 nucleotides matching TRBD1. The germline V gene encodes CDR1 MNHNS and CDR2 SASEGT. The V and J ends lost 8 bases and 4 bases, in that order; junction bases with no gene match: 8. There are 14 residues in the CDR3. Here the CDR3 reads CASFRDRGATEAFF. CDR3 sequence (DNA): TGTGCCAGCTTCAGAGACAGGGGGGCCACTGAAGCTTTCTTT.

This chain links TRBV5-1 with TRBJ2-3, with 8 bases identical to TRBD2. V was clipped by 4 bases and J by 1 base; unmatched bases: 5. CDR1 SGHRS and CDR2 YFSETQ come from the germline V gene. The CDR3 runs to 15 residues. CDR3 region: CASSQLAAGTDTQYF. The CDR3, as DNA: TGCGCCAGCAGCCAACTAGCGGCTGGCACAGATACGCAGTATTTT.

This clonotype appeared many times. The chain carries TRBV20-1 and TRBJ1-6; D gene uncertain. Trimming took off 2 bases at V and 8 bases at J, with 7 bases between the two ends. The CDR3 spans 12 residues. Per the germline V gene, CDR1 is DFQATT and CDR2 is SNEGSKA (reference sequence). This CDR3 is CSARSRDSPLHF. The CDR3 nucleotides are TGCAGTGCTAGATCAAGGGATTCACCCCTCCACTTT.

There are many counts of this clonotype. The rearrangement uses TRBV5-8 and TRBJ2-1; the match to TRBD2 covers 9 bases. Germline V gene data show CDR1 as SGHTS and CDR2 as YDEGEE. Germline trimming cut 4 bases from V and 9 bases from J; bases unmatched to any gene: 20. The CDR3 has 18 amino acids. CDR3: CASSHPPGGRAISGEQFF. CDR3 bases: TGTGCCAGCAGCCACCCACCAGGCGGGAGGGCCATAAGTGGTGAGCAGTTCTTC.

Turning to this clonotype: A read error may account for a junction end that differs from germline. This chain links TRBV29-1 with TRBJ1-2; D may be TRBD1 (5 bases). The V gene's germline CDR1 is SQVTM and CDR2 ANQGSEA. This CDR3 is 13 amino acids long. The CDR3 is CSVPSGDGYGYTF. The CDR3 DNA follows: TGCAGCGTTCCTTCGGGGGACGGCTATGGCTATACCTTC.